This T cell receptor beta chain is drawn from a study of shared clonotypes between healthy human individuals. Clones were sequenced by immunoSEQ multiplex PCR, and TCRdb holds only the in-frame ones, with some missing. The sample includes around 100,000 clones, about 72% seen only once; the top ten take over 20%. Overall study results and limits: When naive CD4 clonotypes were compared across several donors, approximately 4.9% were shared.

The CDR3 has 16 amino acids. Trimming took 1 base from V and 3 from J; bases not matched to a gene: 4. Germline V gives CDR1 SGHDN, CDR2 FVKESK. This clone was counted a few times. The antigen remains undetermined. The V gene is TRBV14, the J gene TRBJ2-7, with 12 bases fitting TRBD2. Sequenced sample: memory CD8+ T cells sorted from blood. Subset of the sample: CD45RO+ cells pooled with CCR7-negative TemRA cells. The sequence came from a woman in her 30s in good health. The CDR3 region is CASSQVLAGGYYEQYF. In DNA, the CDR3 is TGTGCCAGCAGCCAAGTACTAGCGGGAGGATACTACGAGCAGTACTTC.